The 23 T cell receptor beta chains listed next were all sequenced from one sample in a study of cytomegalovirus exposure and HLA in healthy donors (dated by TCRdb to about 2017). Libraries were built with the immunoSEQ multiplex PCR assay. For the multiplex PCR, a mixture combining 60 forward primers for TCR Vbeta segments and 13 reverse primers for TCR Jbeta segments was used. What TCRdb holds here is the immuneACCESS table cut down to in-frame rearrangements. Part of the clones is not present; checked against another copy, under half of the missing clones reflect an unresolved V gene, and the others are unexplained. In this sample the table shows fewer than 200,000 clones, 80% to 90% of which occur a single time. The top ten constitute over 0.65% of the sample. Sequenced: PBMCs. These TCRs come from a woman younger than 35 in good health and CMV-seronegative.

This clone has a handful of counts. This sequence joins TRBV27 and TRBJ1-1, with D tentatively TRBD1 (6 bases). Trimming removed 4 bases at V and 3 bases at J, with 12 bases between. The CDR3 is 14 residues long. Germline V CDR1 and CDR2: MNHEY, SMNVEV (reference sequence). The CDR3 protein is CASSYNRVDTEAFF. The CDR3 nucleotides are TGTGCCAGCAGTTACAACAGGGTGGACACTGAAGCTTTCTTT.

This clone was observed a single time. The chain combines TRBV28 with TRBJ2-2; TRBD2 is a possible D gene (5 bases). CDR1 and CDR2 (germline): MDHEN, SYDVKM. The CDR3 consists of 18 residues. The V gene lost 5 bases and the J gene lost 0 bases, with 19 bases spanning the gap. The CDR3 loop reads CASSPGPGWYPNTGELFF. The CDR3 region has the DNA TGTGCCAGCAGTCCTGGCCCGGGGTGGTATCCGAACACCGGGGAGCTGTTTTTT.

CDR3: CASSANGESRNIQYF. The CDR3 DNA reads TGTGCCAGCAGCGCGAACGGTGAGTCAAGAAACATTCAGTACTTC. This chain joins TRBV9 and TRBJ2-4, with D unresolved. This CDR3 spans 15 amino acids. Per germline, CDR1 SGDLS and CDR2 YYNGEE. V was shortened by 3 bases and J by 6 bases, with 16 bases between the two germline ends.

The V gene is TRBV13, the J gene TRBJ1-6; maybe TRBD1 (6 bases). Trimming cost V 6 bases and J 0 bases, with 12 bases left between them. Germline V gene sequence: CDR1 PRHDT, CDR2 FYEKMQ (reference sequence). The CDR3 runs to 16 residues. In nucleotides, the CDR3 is TGTGCCAGCAGGCCAGGGGACATCTCCTATAATTCACCCCTCCACTTT. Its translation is CASRPGDISYNSPLHF.

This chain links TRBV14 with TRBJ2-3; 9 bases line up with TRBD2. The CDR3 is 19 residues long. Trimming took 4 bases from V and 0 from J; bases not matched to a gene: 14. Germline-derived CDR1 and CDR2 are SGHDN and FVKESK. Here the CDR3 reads CASSPELAGEGASTDTQYF. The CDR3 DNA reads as TGTGCCAGCAGCCCGGAGTTAGCGGGAGAGGGGGCTAGCACAGATACGCAGTATTTT.

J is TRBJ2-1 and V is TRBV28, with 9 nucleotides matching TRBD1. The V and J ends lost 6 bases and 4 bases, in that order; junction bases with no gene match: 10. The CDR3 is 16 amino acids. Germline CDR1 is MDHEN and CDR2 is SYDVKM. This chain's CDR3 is CASRGQGKYRYNEQFF. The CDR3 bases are TGTGCCAGCAGGGGACAGGGCAAGTACCGATACAATGAGCAGTTCTTC.

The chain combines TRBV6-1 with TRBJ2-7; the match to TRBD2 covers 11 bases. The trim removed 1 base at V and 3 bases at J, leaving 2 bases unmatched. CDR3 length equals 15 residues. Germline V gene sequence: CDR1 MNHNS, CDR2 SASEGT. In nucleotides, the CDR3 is TGTGCCAGCAGTGAAGGACTAGCGGGAATCTACGAGCAGTACTTC. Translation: CASSEGLAGIYEQYF.

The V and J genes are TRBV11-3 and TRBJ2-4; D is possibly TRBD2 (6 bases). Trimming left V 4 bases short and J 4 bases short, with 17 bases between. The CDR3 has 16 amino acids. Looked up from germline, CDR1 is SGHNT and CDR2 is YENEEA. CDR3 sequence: CASSSPFAGSKNIQYF. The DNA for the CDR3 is TGTGCCAGCAGCTCCCCTTTTGCGGGATCTAAAAACATTCAGTACTTC.

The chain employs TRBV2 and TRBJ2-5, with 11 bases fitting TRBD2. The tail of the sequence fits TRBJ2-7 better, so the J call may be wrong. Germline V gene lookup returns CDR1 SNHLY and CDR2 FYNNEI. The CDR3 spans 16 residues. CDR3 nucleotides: TGTGCCAGAGCTGTGACTAGCGGGACCAACGCGTACGAGCAGTACTTC. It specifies CARAVTSGTNAYEQYF.

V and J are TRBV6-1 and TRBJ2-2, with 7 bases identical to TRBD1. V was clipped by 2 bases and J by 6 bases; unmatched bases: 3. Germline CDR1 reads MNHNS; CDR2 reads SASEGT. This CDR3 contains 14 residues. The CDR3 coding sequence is TGTGCCAGCAGTGAAACAGGGGAACCCGGGGAGCTGTTTTTT. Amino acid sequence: CASSETGEPGELFF.

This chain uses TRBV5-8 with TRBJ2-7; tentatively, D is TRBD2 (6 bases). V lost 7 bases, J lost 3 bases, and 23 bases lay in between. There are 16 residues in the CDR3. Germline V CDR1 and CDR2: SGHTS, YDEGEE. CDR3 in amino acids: CASHTRRDWRSYEQYF. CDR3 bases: TGTGCCAGCCATACGCGGAGGGACTGGAGGAGCTACGAGCAGTACTTC.

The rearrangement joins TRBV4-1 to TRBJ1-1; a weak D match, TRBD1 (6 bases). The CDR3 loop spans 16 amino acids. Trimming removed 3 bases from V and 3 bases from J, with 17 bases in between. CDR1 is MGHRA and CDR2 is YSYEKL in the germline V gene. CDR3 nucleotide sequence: TGCGCCAGCAGCCAGTCCCCTTTGGGGGCCGACACTGAAGCTTTCTTT. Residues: CASSQSPLGADTEAFF.

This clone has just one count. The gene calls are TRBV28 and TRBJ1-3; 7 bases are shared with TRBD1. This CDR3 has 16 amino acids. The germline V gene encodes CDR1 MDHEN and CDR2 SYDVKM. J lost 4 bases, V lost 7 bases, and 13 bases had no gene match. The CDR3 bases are TGTGCCAGCATTACCAAAAAACAGGGGATCGGAAACACCATATATTTT. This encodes CASITKKQGIGNTIYF.

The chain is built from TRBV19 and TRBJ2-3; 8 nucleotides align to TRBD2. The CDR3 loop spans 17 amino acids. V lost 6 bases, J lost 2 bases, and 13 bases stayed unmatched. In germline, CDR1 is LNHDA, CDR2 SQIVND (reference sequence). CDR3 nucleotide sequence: TGTGCCAGTAGCCAACCCATTTTACTAGCGGACACAGATACGCAGTATTTT. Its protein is CASSQPILLADTDTQYF.

The CDR3 spells CASSLGQGQGEAFF. In DNA, the CDR3 is TGTGCCAGCAGCCTCGGACAGGGGCAGGGTGAAGCTTTCTTT. This chain joins TRBV11-1 and TRBJ1-1; 9 nucleotides match TRBD1. The junction had 8 bases not matched to a gene; V was cut back by 5 bases and J by 7 bases. Germline V gene lookup returns CDR1 SGHAT and CDR2 FQDESV (reference sequence). This CDR3 contains 14 residues.

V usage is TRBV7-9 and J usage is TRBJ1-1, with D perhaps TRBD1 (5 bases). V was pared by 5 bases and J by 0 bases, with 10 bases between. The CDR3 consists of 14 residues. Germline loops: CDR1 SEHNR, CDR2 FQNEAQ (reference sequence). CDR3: CASSPTRVNTEAFF. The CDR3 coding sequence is TGTGCCAGCAGCCCGACCAGGGTGAACACTGAAGCTTTCTTT. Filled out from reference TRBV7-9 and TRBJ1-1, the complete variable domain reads DTGVSQNPRHKITKRGQNVTFRCDPISEHNRLYWYRQTLGQGPEFLTYFQNEAQLEKSRLLSDRFSAERPKGSFSTLEIQRTEQGDSAMYLCASSPTRVNTEAFFGQGTRLTVV.

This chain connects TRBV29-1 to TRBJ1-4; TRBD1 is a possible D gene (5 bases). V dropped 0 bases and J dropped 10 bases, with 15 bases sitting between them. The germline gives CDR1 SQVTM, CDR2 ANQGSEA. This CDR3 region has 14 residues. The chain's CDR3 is CSVEETVNMGKLFF. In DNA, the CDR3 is TGCAGCGTTGAAGAGACAGTAAACATGGGAAAACTGTTTTTT.

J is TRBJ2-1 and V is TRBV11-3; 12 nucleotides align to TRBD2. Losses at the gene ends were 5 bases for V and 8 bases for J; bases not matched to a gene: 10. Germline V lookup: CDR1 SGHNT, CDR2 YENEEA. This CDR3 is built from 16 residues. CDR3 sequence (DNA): TGTGCCAGCAGCCGACGCGGACTAGCGGGATCCGATGAGCAGTTCTTC. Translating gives CASSRRGLAGSDEQFF.

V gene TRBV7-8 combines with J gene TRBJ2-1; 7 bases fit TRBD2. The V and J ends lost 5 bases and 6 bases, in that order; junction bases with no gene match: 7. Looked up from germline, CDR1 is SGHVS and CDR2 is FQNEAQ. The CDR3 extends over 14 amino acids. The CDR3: CASSRSTSSNEQFF. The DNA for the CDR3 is TGTGCCAGCAGCCGATCGACTAGCTCCAATGAGCAGTTCTTC. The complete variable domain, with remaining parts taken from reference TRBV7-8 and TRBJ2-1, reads GAGVSQSPRYKVAKRGQDVALRCDPISGHVSLFWYQQALGQGPEFLTYFQNEAQLDKSGLPSDRFFAERPEGSVSTLKIQRTQQEDSAVYLCASSRSTSSNEQFFGPGTRLTVL.

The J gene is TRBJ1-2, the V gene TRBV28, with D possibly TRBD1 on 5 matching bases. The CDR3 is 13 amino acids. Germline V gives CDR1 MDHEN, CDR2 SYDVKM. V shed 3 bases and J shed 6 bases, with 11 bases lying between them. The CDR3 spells CASSFSGYDGYTF. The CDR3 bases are TGTGCCAGCAGTTTTTCAGGGTATGATGGCTACACCTTC.

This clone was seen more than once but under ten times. CDR3 protein: CASSLAQHGLAGLDTQYF. For the CDR3, the DNA is TGTGCCAGCAGCTTAGCCCAACACGGACTAGCGGGATTAGATACGCAGTATTTT. The rearrangement joins TRBV7-8 to TRBJ2-3; 12 nucleotides align to TRBD2. CDR1 and CDR2 (germline): SGHVS, FQNEAQ. With V trimmed by 0 bases and J by 5 bases, 9 bases remained unmatched. The CDR3 spans 18 residues.

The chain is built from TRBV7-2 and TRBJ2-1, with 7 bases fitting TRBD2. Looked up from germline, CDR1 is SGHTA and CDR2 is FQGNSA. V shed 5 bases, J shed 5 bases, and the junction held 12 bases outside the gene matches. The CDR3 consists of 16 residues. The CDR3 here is CASSLYGGSENNEQFF. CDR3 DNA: TGTGCCAGCAGCCTCTACGGCGGGAGTGAAAACAATGAGCAGTTCTTC.

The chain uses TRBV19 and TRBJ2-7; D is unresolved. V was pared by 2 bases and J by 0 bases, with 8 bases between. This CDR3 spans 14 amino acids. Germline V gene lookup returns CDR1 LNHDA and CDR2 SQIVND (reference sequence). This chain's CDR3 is CASSIRVSSYEQYF. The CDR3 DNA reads TGTGCCAGTAGTATACGGGTGAGCTCCTACGAGCAGTACTTC.